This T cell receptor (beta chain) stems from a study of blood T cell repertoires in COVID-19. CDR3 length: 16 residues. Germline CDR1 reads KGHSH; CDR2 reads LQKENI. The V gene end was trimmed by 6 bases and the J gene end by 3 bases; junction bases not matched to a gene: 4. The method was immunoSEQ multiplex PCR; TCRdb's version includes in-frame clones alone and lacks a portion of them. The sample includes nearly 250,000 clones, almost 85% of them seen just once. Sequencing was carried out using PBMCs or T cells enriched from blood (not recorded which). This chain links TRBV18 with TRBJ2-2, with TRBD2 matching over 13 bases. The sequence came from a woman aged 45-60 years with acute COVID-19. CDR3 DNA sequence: TGTGCCAGCTCGGGGACTAGCGGGGCGTACACCGGGGAGCTGTTTTTT. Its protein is CASSGTSGAYTGELFF.